The 5 T cell receptor beta chains listed next were all sequenced from one sample in a study of T cells after yellow fever vaccination. TCRdb passed the 5' RACE reads through MiXCR, listing each CDR3 protein once. The data show 80,000 to 100,000 distinct CDR3 sequences, 5.8% seen once. The specimen was CD8+ T cells sorted from PBMCs, collected 10 days after the yellow fever booster vaccination. These receptors originate from a young man who received the YFV17D yellow fever vaccine.

This clonotype was counted at least ten times. The chain is built from TRBV7-3 and TRBJ2-3; 12 positions agree with TRBD2. V dropped 5 bases and J dropped 6; count of bases not matched to a gene: 6. CDR3 size: 15 residues. CDR1 is SGHTA, CDR2 FQGTGA, per germline. CDR3 protein: CASSRSSGGVDTQYF. CDR3 coding DNA: TGTGCCAGCAGCCGATCTAGCGGGGGGGTGGATACGCAGTATTTT.

V usage is TRBV14 and J usage is TRBJ1-2; a weak D match, TRBD1 (6 bases). The CDR3 length is 14 residues. Trimming removed 1 base from V and 4 bases from J, with 10 bases in between. Germline CDR1 and CDR2: SGHDN and FVKESK. The CDR3 bases are TGTGCCAGCAGCCAAGCAGGGGTGGGCTATGGCTACACCTTC. Its protein product is CASSQAGVGYGYTF.

This clonotype showed up just a few times. The V call is TRBV5-6, the J call TRBJ1-6, with D maybe TRBD1 (6 bases). The CDR3 sequence is 16 residues long. The germline V and J ends were trimmed by 4 bases and 5 bases, with 16 bases remaining between them. Germline-derived CDR1 and CDR2 are SGHDT and YYEEEE. The CDR3 loop reads CASSVRRGTNNSPLHF. The CDR3 DNA follows: TGTGCCAGCAGCGTGCGAAGGGGGACGAATAATTCACCCCTCCACTTT.

This chain connects TRBV12-3 or TRBV12-4 to TRBJ1-2; TRBD1 matches at 8 bases. The CDR3 loop spans 15 amino acids. After removal of 6 bases from V and 5 bases from J, the junction contained 11 bases not matched to a gene. CDR3 sequence reads: CASRRPGTGVYGYTF. The CDR3 nucleotides are TGTGCCAGCAGGCGTCCCGGGACAGGAGTTTATGGCTACACCTTC.

The rearrangement links TRBV6-5 to TRBJ1-6; maybe TRBD1 (5 bases). The CDR3 contains 14 residues. CDR1 and CDR2 (germline): MNHEY, SVGAGI. Trimming took off 10 bases at V and 9 bases at J, with 19 bases between the two ends. In DNA, the CDR3 is TGTGCCACCAGCATCTTGGGGCGCGGTTCACCCCTCCACTTT. Residues: CATSILGRGSPLHF.